This T cell receptor (beta chain) came from a study of PD-L1 blockade in urothelial cancer. Study summary: Patients with male sex and bladder-origin urothelial cancer accounted for most of the 29 enrolled. Patients' histories included 0 to 3 prior chemotherapy regimens. Blood-derived samples held a median roughly 140,000 T cells.

Urothelial carcinoma in patients was locally advanced or metastatic. Assay used: immunoSEQ multiplex PCR; TCRdb lists only in-frame clones, some missing. The table shows roughly 36,000 clones, with roughly 91% occurring only once. The ends lost 7 bases at V and 0 bases at J; junction bases unmatched: 6. This CDR3 has 14 residues. Germline V CDR1 and CDR2: SGHNT, YYREEE (reference sequence). This clonotype originated in a man in his sixties with urothelial cancer. The chain combines TRBV5-4 with TRBJ2-7, with 8 positions matching TRBD2. This sample comprised PBMCs, obtained around atezolizumab (anti-PD-L1) treatment. The CDR3 region is CASAPSGSSYEQYF. DNA of the CDR3: TGTGCCAGCGCCCCGAGCGGGAGCTCCTACGAGCAGTACTTC.